The sequence of this T cell receptor beta chain was determined in a study of Ad26.COV2.S vaccination and SARS-CoV-2 variants. Overall study: Intramuscular Ad26.COV2.S doses were given once or twice, 56 days apart.

Findings and caveats of the study: There was reportedly substantial breadth in spike-specific CD8+ and CD4+ T cell responses after vaccination.

The CDR3 runs 17 residues. V was pared by 2 bases and J by 2 bases, with 15 bases between. Germline V gene lookup returns CDR1 SNHLY and CDR2 FYNNEI. Sequencing was performed with immunoSEQ multiplex PCR; in TCRdb, only in-frame clones are kept and a portion is missing. This table holds 300,000 to 500,000 clones, less than 90% found once. Treatment described: some 20 received Ad26.COV2.S at low or high dose, single or two shots; several received placebo; per-sample allocation not given. Following the first vaccine or placebo injection, samples were taken on day 63. In Boston, the donor was an adult between 18-55 years of age. Concerning this clone: Its antigen is currently unknown.

The material sequenced was peripheral blood, taken in a trial of Ad26.COV2.S vaccine versus placebo. V and J are TRBV2 and TRBJ1-4, with a possible D match to TRBD1 (6 bases). The sequence was obtained from a person aged 18-60 years who received the Ad26.COV2.S COVID-19 vaccine or a placebo. The CDR3 region is CASSEFRGIETNEKLFF. The CDR3 DNA reads TGTGCCAGCAGTGAATTTAGGGGGATCGAGACTAATGAAAAACTGTTTTTT.